This TCR beta chain was identified during a study of T cells in Graves' hyperthyroidism and ophthalmopathy. Amplified regions were TCR beta CDR3 sequences from RNA transcripts. Using the HTBI primer set, a first-round RT-PCR was run on the TCR CDR3. TCRdb redid the calling of the multiplex PCR reads with MiXCR, one entry per CDR3 protein. The table shows 350,000 to 500,000 distinct CDR3 sequences, with approximately 13% occurring only once. V lost 2 bases and J 4 bases, leaving 26 bases between the germline ends. Germline V lookup: CDR1 SGHAT, CDR2 FQNNGV. The CDR3 extends over 19 amino acids. At least ten counts were recorded for this clonotype.

The source of this sequence is a woman younger than 30 with Graves' hyperthyroidism. The sequencing sample was made of blood. J is TRBJ1-2 and V is TRBV11-2; D uncertain. The CDR3 here is CASSLQSVGRISLTYGYTF. In DNA, the CDR3 is TGTGCCAGCAGCTTACAGTCGGTTGGCAGAATCTCACTAACCTATGGCTACACCTTC. Full variable domain (outside the CDR3, taken from reference TRBV11-2 and TRBJ1-2): EAGVAQSPRYKIIEKRQSVAFWCNPISGHATLYWYQQILGQGPKLLIQFQNNGVVDDSQLPKDRFSAERLKGVDSTLKIQPAKLEDSAVYLCASSLQSVGRISLTYGYTFGSGTRLTVV.